What follows is one T cell receptor beta chain and its context. Its antigen is not known. For TCR beta, libraries came from quantitative 5'-RACE with molecular barcodes. TCRdb analysed the 5' RACE reads with MiXCR anew, one entry per CDR3 protein. Of hundreds of thousands of distinct CDR3 sequences listed, 30% to 35% are singletons. The entry originates in a study of CD8 T cells in ankylosing spondylitis. Points from the study as a whole: Fewer than 10 highly homologous variants made up a TCR beta motif that seemed to typify ankylosing spondylitis blood. The clones that were linked to disease were reported to be significantly enriched in matched synovial fluid samples from ankylosing spondylitis patients.

Germline CDR1 is SGHRS and CDR2 is YFSETQ. This CDR3 has 12 residues. Between the trimmed V and J ends, which lost 4 bases and 7 bases, there was a span of 9 bases. Source material: blood, either unsorted or a sorted T cell fraction (not recorded which). The V and J genes are TRBV5-1 and TRBJ2-1; D remains unclear. This receptor was taken from a male donor with ankylosing spondylitis or in good health (not recorded which). The CDR3 nucleotides are TGCGCCAGCAGCGGACCTGGTAATGAGCAGTTCTTC. Translated, it gives CASSGPGNEQFF.